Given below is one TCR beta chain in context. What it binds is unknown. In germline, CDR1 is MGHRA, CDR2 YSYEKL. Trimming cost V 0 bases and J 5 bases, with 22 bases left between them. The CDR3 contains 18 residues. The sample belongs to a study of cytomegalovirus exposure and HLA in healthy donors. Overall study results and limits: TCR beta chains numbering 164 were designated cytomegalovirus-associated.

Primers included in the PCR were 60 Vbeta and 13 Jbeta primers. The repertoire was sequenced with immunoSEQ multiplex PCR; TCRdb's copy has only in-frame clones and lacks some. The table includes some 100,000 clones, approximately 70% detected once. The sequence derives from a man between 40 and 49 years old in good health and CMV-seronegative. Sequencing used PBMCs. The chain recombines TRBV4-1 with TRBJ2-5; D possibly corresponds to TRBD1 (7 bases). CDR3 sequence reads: CASSQELSGGGRSETQYF. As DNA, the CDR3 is TGCGCCAGCAGCCAAGAATTGAGTGGAGGGGGCCGCAGTGAGACCCAGTACTTC.